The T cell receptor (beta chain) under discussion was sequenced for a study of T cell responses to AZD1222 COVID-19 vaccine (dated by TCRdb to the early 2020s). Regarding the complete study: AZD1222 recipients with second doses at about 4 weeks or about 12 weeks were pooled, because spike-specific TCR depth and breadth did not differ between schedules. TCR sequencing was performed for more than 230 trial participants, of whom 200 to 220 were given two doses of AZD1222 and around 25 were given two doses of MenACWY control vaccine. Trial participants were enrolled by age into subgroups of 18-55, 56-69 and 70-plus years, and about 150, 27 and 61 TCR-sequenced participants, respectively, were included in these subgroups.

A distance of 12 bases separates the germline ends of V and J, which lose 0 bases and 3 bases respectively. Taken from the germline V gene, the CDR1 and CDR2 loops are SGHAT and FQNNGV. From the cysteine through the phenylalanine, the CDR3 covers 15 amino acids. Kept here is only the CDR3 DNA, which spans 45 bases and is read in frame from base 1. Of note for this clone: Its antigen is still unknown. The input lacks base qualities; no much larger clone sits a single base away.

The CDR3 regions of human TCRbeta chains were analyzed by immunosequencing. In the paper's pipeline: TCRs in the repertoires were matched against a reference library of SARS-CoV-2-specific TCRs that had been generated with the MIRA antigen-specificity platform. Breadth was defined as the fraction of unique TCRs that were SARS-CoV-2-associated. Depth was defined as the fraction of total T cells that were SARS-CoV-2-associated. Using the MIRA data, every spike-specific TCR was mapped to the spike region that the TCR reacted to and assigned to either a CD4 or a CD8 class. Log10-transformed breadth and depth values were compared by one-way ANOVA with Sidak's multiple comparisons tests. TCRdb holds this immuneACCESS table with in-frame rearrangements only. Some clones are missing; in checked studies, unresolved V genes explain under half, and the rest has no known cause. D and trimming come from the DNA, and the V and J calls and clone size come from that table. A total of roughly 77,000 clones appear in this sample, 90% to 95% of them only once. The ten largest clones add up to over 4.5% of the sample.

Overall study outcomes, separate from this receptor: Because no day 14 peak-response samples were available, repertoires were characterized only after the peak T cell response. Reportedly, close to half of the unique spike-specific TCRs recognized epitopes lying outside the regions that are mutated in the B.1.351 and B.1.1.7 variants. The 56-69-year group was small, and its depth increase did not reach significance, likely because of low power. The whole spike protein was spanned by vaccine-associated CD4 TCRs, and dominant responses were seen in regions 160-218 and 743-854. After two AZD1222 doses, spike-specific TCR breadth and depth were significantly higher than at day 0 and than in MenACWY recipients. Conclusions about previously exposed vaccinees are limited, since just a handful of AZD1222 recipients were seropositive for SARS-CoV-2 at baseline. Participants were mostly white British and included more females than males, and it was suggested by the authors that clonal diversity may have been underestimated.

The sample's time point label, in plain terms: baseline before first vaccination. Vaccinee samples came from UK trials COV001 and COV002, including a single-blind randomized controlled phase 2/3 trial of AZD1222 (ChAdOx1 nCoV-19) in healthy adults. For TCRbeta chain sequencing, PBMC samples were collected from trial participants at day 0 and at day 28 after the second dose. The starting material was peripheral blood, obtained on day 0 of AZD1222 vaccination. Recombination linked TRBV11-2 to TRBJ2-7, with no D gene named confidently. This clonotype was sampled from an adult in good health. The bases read TGTGCCAGCAGCTTAGAAAATCCTCCGGGCTACGAGCAGTACTTC. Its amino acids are CASSLENPPGYEQYF. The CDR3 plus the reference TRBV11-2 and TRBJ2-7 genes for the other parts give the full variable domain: EAGVAQSPRYKIIEKRQSVAFWCNPISGHATLYWYQQILGQGPKLLIQFQNNGVVDDSQLPKDRFSAERLKGVDSTLKIQPAKLEDSAVYLCASSLENPPGYEQYFGPGTRLTVT.